Below, one T cell receptor beta chain is given with its context. What it binds is unknown. The authors loaded roughly 200 ng DNA, roughly 27,000 T cell genomes, into sorted-subset replicate PCRs. Using immunoSEQ multiplex PCR, the repertoire was profiled, and TCRdb retains in-frame clones only, with some absent. The sample consists of 1 million to 1.2 million clones, 60% to 85% of them appearing once. The data originate from a study of shared clonotypes between healthy human individuals. Whole-study results and caveats: The sharing of 5% to 5.5% of naive CD4 clonotypes was seen across several donors. The rarefaction results pointed to incomplete sorted-subset sequencing despite large depth.

Germline V gene sequence: CDR1 SGHTA, CDR2 FQGNSA. This CDR3 is built from 17 residues. V trimming: 4 bases; J trimming: 5 bases; junction bases outside the gene matches: 11. The genes are TRBV7-2 and TRBJ2-5, with 12 bases that match TRBD1. This clonotype was sampled from a young man in good health. Some clones in this sample may be carry-over from other donors' samples. The sequenced sample consisted of memory CD4+ T cells from PBMCs. Subset: CD45RA-negative fraction. The CDR3 loop is CASSSGQGAQIRETQYF. As DNA, the CDR3 is TGTGCCAGCAGCTCGGGACAGGGGGCGCAGATTCGGGAGACCCAGTACTTC.